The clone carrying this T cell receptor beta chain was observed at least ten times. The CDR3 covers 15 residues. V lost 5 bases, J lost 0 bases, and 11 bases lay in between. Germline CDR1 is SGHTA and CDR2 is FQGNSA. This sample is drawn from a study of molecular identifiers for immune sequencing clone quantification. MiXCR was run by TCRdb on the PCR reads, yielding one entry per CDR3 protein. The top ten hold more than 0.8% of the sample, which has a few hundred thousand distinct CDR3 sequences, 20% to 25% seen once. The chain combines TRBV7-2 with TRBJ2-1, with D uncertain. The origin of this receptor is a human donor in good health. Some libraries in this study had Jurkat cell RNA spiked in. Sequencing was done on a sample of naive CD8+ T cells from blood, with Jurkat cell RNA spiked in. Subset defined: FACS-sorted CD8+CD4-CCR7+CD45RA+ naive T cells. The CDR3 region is CASSPIPSSYNEQFF. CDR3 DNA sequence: TGTGCCAGCAGCCCCATTCCAAGCTCCTACAATGAGCAGTTCTTC. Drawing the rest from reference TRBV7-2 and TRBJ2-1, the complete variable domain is GAGVSQSPSNKVTEKGKDVELRCDPISGHTALYWYRQSLGQGLEFLIYFQGNSAPDKSGLPSDRFSAERTGGSVSTLTIQRTQQEDSAVYLCASSPIPSSYNEQFFGPGTRLTVL.